Listed here are 22 T cell receptor beta chains from one sample, sequenced in a study of blood T cells in healthy people across ages. Using a J-beta primer mix together with a sample-barcoded 5' primer, a second PCR was run for about 7 to 12 cycles. MiXCR was run by TCRdb on the 5' RACE reads, yielding one entry per CDR3 protein. The repertoire holds more than 750,000 distinct CDR3 sequences, with 25% to 35% as singletons. The same sample was also studied in work on T cells of mothers and their children.

Sequenced sample: blood. These receptors all stem from a woman in her 40s in good health.

The sample holds many counts of this clonotype. The CDR3 region has the DNA TGTGCCAGCAGCTTAGCGGGGTCCTTCTACGAGCAGTACTTC. Its translation: CASSLAGSFYEQYF. The chain employs TRBV13 and TRBJ2-7; D perhaps matches TRBD2 (5 bases). Germline assignment: CDR1 PRHDT and CDR2 FYEKMQ (reference sequence). V was cut by 1 base and J by 3 bases, with 10 bases left in between. The CDR3 is 14 amino acids.

This clonotype was seen a handful of times. V gene TRBV15 combines with J gene TRBJ1-5; D gene uncertain. Germline assignment: CDR1 LNHNV and CDR2 YYDKDF (reference sequence). V was pared by 5 bases and J by 0 bases, with 8 bases between. The CDR3 is 14 amino acids. The CDR3 protein is CATSLEYSNQPQHF. For the CDR3, the DNA is TGTGCCACCAGCCTCGAGTATAGCAATCAGCCCCAGCATTTT.

This clonotype was seen a handful of times. The gene calls are TRBV7-9 and TRBJ1-2, with D hard to call. Trimming removed 1 base at V and 3 bases at J, with 12 bases between. Per the germline V gene, CDR1 is SEHNR and CDR2 is FQNEAQ (reference sequence). This CDR3 contains 15 residues. The CDR3 DNA reads TGTGCCAGCAGCTTAGGAGGTAACCTAGACTATGGCTACACCTTC. This sequence encodes CASSLGGNLDYGYTF. Based on the CDR3 plus reference TRBV7-9 and TRBJ1-2, the full variable domain is DTGVSQNPRHKITKRGQNVTFRCDPISEHNRLYWYRQTLGQGPEFLTYFQNEAQLEKSRLLSDRFSAERPKGSFSTLEIQRTEQGDSAMYLCASSLGGNLDYGYTFGSGTRLTVV.

There are a few counts of this clonotype. J is TRBJ1-2 and V is TRBV6-5, with D maybe TRBD1 (5 bases). Germline CDR1 and CDR2: MNHEY and SVGAGI. The V end lost 2 bases, the J end lost 2 bases, and 18 bases lay between the germline ends. The CDR3 spans 17 residues. The CDR3 sequence is CASSYRDPQDYNYGYTF. In nucleotides, the CDR3 is TGTGCCAGCAGTTACCGGGACCCACAGGACTACAACTATGGCTACACCTTC.

This clonotype was observed at least ten times. The chain uses TRBV20-1 and TRBJ2-7, with 12 bases lining up with TRBD1. Trimming removed 2 bases from V and 3 bases from J; junction bases left unmatched: 11. Germline lookup yields CDR1 DFQATT and CDR2 SNEGSKA (reference sequence). The CDR3 loop spans 17 amino acids. CDR3 DNA sequence: TGCAGTGCTAGAAATTCGGGACAGGGGGCGTCCCTCTACGAGCAGTACTTC. It is translated as CSARNSGQGASLYEQYF.

V gene TRBV2 combines with J gene TRBJ2-7; 14 bases line up with TRBD2. The V and J ends lost 6 bases and 0 bases, in that order; junction bases with no gene match: 1. Germline assignment: CDR1 SNHLY and CDR2 FYNNEI. The CDR3 covers 15 residues. CDR3 loop: CASRTSGGASYEQYF. The CDR3 DNA reads TGTGCCAGCAGGACTAGCGGGGGGGCCTCCTACGAGCAGTACTTC.

The V gene is TRBV29-1, the J gene TRBJ1-1; no clear D gene. Germline CDR1 reads SQVTM; CDR2 reads ANQGSEA. Trimming removed 5 bases from V and 0 bases from J, with 7 bases in between. The CDR3 consists of 12 residues. CDR3 DNA sequence: TGCAGCGTTAGGTCTGTGAACACTGAAGCTTTCTTT. Translated: CSVRSVNTEAFF.

The chain recombines TRBV28 with TRBJ2-1; no reliable D call. V lost 5 bases, J lost 3 bases, and 14 bases lay in between. The CDR3 length is 15 residues. CDR1 and CDR2 (germline): MDHEN, SYDVKM. CDR3 protein: CASSETGIYYNEQFF. The CDR3 DNA follows: TGTGCCAGCAGTGAGACTGGAATATACTACAATGAGCAGTTCTTC.

This clonotype was counted between two and nine times. V usage is TRBV20-1 and J usage is TRBJ2-3; 9 nucleotides agree with TRBD2. J lost 6 bases, V lost 0 bases, and 16 bases had no gene match. The CDR3 runs 18 residues. CDR1 DFQATT and CDR2 SNEGSKA come from the germline V gene (reference sequence). The CDR3 region has the DNA TGCAGTGCTAGAGATTACGGGCTAGCGGGAACCCCGACGGATACGCAGTATTTT. It specifies CSARDYGLAGTPTDTQYF.

In this sample, this clonotype turned up a few times. The CDR3 sequence: CASMGYNRGLQETQYF. Here the CDR3 DNA reads TGTGCCAGTATGGGCTACAACAGGGGCCTCCAAGAGACCCAGTACTTC. This rearrangement joins TRBV19 to TRBJ2-5, with TRBD1 matching over 7 bases. CDR1 is LNHDA, CDR2 SQIVND, per germline (reference sequence). This CDR3 has 16 amino acids. V dropped 7 bases and J dropped 1; count of bases not matched to a gene: 12.

There are many counts of this clonotype. V usage is TRBV20-1 and J usage is TRBJ2-3; D perhaps matches TRBD1 (5 bases). The ends were cut back, 3 bases at V and 3 bases at J, with 7 bases in the middle. Germline loops: CDR1 DFQATT, CDR2 SNEGSKA (reference sequence). This CDR3 comprises 12 residues. CDR3 DNA: TGCAGTGCTAGCAGGGAAACAGATACGCAGTATTTT. It specifies CSASRETDTQYF.

The chain links TRBV6-5 to TRBJ1-6; a possible D gene is TRBD1 (5 bases). The ends were cut back, 6 bases at V and 0 bases at J, with 18 bases in the middle. Looked up from germline, CDR1 is MNHEY and CDR2 is SVGAGI. The CDR3 runs 18 residues. CDR3 loop: CASSLQGRGSSYNSPLHF. CDR3 nucleotide sequence: TGTGCCAGCAGCTTACAAGGGCGGGGCAGCTCCTATAATTCACCCCTCCACTTT.

In its sample, this clonotype was seen a few times. This chain connects TRBV19 to TRBJ1-2; the match to TRBD1 covers 8 bases. The CDR3 sequence is 14 residues long. V lost 7 bases, J lost 2 bases, and 6 bases stayed unmatched. From germline, CDR1 is LNHDA and CDR2 SQIVND (reference sequence). CDR3: CASTSDRANYGYTF. CDR3 sequence (DNA): TGTGCCAGTACCTCGGACAGGGCCAACTATGGCTACACCTTC.

The genes are TRBV28 and TRBJ1-5; D not resolved. The germline CDR1 and CDR2 sequences are MDHEN and SYDVKM. V was clipped by 6 bases and J by 4 bases, with 19 bases between them. The CDR3 consists of 16 residues. DNA for the CDR3: TGTGCCAGCAGATACCACGGACGGAGCTTTAATCAGCCCCAGCATTTT. As protein: CASRYHGRSFNQPQHF.

J is TRBJ2-1 and V is TRBV6-5; perhaps TRBD2 as D (5 bases). V lost 2 bases, J lost 8 bases, and 13 bases lay in between. The length of the CDR3 is 14 residues. Germline V gene sequence: CDR1 MNHEY, CDR2 SVGAGI. CDR3 in amino acids: CASSYGSVWDEQFF. The CDR3 nucleotides are TGTGCCAGCAGTTACGGGAGTGTGTGGGATGAGCAGTTCTTC.

The chain couples TRBV29-1 to TRBJ1-1; D might be TRBD1 (5 bases). The germline V and J ends were trimmed by 7 bases and 2 bases, with 14 bases remaining between them. From germline, CDR1 is SQVTM and CDR2 ANQGSEA. This CDR3 contains 13 residues. CDR3 sequence (DNA): TGCAGCGCCGGACAAGCCGAAAACACTGAAGCTTTCTTT. Protein sequence: CSAGQAENTEAFF. The entire variable domain, with the rest obtained from reference TRBV29-1 and TRBJ1-1, is as follows: SAVISQKPSRDICQRGTSLTIQCQVDSQVTMMFWYRQQPGQSLTLIATANQGSEATYESGFVIDKFPISRPNLTFSTLTVSNMSPEDSSIYLCSAGQAENTEAFFGQGTRLTVV.

This clonotype has more than one count but fewer than ten. The chain couples TRBV20-1 to TRBJ2-3; 7 bases match TRBD1. The CDR3 loop spans 15 amino acids. V was clipped by 4 bases and J by 1 base; unmatched bases: 8. Germline CDR1 DFQATT, CDR2 SNEGSKA (reference sequence). The CDR3, as DNA: TGCAGTGCTATTATGACAGGGCCTGGCACAGATACGCAGTATTTT. Amino acids: CSAIMTGPGTDTQYF.

V usage is TRBV20-1 and J usage is TRBJ1-5; D not certain. The CDR3 loop spans 13 amino acids. V was trimmed by 0 bases and J by 4 bases, leaving 7 bases between them. Germline CDR1 and CDR2: DFQATT and SNEGSKA (reference sequence). The CDR3 DNA sequence: TGCAGTGCTAGAGATGATCCGAATCAGCCCCAGCATTTT. Its protein product is CSARDDPNQPQHF.

This clonotype was found a few times. The V gene is TRBV28, the J gene TRBJ2-1, with a weak D call TRBD1 (5 bases). Trimming pared 7 bases from V and 7 bases from J, leaving 11 bases between. The CDR3 spans 12 residues. From germline, CDR1 is MDHEN and CDR2 SYDVKM. The CDR3 DNA reads as TGTGCCAGCACGTCAGGGCGAAATGAGCAGTTCTTC. This gives the protein CASTSGRNEQFF.

Of note for this clonotype: One end of the junction varies from germline; a read error may be responsible. CDR3 residues: CARSRSTDTQYF. The DNA for the CDR3 is TGTGCCCGCAGCCGTAGCACAGATACGCAGTATTTT. The V gene is TRBV3-1, the J gene TRBJ2-3; D ambiguous. The CDR3 is made up of 12 amino acids. Germline assignment: CDR1 LGHDT and CDR2 YNNKEL (reference sequence).

The chain employs TRBV6-1 and TRBJ2-7, with TRBD2 matching over 8 bases. The ends lost 6 bases at V and 1 base at J; junction bases unmatched: 14. Germline V CDR1 and CDR2: MNHNS, SASEGT. This CDR3 has 17 residues. Here the CDR3 DNA reads TGTGCCAGCAGACGCGCGGGGGGCAGGGGTTGGTCCTACGAGCAGTACTTC. This codes for CASRRAGGRGWSYEQYF.

This clonotype was observed at least ten times. CDR3 in DNA: TGTGCCAGCAGTTCAGGACAGGGAATCAATGAGCAGTTCTTC. Encoded protein: CASSSGQGINEQFF. The rearrangement uses TRBV28 and TRBJ2-1; 8 bases fit TRBD1. There are 14 residues in the CDR3. With V trimmed by 4 bases and J by 6 bases, 5 bases remained unmatched. Germline CDR1 reads MDHEN; CDR2 reads SYDVKM.